This TCR beta chain was identified during a study of T cells in Graves' hyperthyroidism and ophthalmopathy. Germline lookup yields CDR1 MNHEY and CDR2 SVGAGI. The V end lost 4 bases, the J end lost 3 bases, and 19 bases lay between the germline ends. CDR3 size: 17 residues. From RNA transcripts, TCR beta CDR3 regions were amplified. The TCR CDR3 first-round RT-PCR relied on the HTBI primer set. TCRdb used MiXCR to reprocess the multiplex PCR reads, holding one entry per CDR3 protein. Among 410,000 or so distinct CDR3 sequences listed, about 15% were seen once. The J gene is TRBJ2-1, the V gene TRBV6-5; D is perhaps TRBD2 (6 bases). The sample comprised blood. This TCR came from a man younger than 35 with Graves' ophthalmopathy. The CDR3 coding sequence is TGTGCCAGCAGTTCGAAAACTAGCCGGACTTTCTACAATGAGCAGTTCTTC. Translation gives CASSSKTSRTFYNEQFF.